What follows are 12 T cell receptor beta chains derived from one specimen sequenced in a study of cytomegalovirus exposure and HLA in healthy donors. This PCR relied on a set of 60 Vbeta primers and 13 Jbeta primers. Assay: immunoSEQ multiplex PCR; the TCRdb copy retains only in-frame clones and omits some. This sample has around 120,000 clones, with 75% to 85% found just once. The sequenced sample was PBMCs. These receptors were obtained from a man aged 30 to 45 in good health and CMV-seronegative.

The chain joins TRBV25-1 to TRBJ1-1; D not certain. Trimming removed 4 bases from V and 5 bases from J, with 14 bases in between. CDR3 size: 14 residues. Germline V gene lookup returns CDR1 MGHDK and CDR2 SYGVNS. The CDR3 DNA sequence: TGTGCCAGCAGTGGTAGACTATTGGGGACTGAAGCTTTCTTT. Translated, it gives CASSGRLLGTEAFF. The whole variable domain, filled in from reference TRBV25-1 and TRBJ1-1, reads EADIYQTPRYLVIGTGKKITLECSQTMGHDKMYWYQQDPGMELHLIHYSYGVNSTEKGDLSSESTVSRIRTEHFPLTLESARPSHTSQYLCASSGRLLGTEAFFGQGTRLTVV.

The chain joins TRBV11-2 to TRBJ1-3; D is unclear. Germline CDR1 is SGHAT and CDR2 is FQNNGV. There are 16 residues in the CDR3. With 1 base removed from V and 0 bases from J, the gap between germline ends came to 10 bases. The CDR3 spells CASSLGQAYSGNTIYF. CDR3 bases: TGTGCCAGCAGCTTAGGTCAGGCGTACTCTGGAAACACCATATATTTT.

This chain uses TRBV11-3 with TRBJ1-1, with D possibly TRBD1 on 5 matching bases. V lost 3 bases and J 6 bases, leaving 8 bases between the germline ends. This CDR3 spans 12 amino acids. Germline V gene sequence: CDR1 SGHNT, CDR2 YENEEA. The CDR3 here is CASSFGGAEAFF. In DNA form, the CDR3 reads TGTGCCAGCAGCTTCGGGGGGGCTGAAGCTTTCTTT. Complete variable domain (other parts from reference TRBV11-3 and TRBJ1-1): EAGVVQSPRYKIIEKKQPVAFWCNPISGHNTLYWYLQNLGQGPELLIRYENEEAVDDSQLPKDRFSAERLKGVDSTLKIQPAELGDSAVYLCASSFGGAEAFFGQGTRLTVV.

About this clone: At one boundary the junction diverges from the germline segment, which might be a read error. The chain combines TRBV7-2 with TRBJ2-7; D is ambiguous. Germline V gene lookup returns CDR1 SGHTA and CDR2 FQGNSA. The CDR3 loop spans 13 amino acids. CDR3: CASSHSPSYEQYF. The CDR3 bases are TGTGCCAGCAGCCATTCTCCCTCCTATGAGCAGTACTTC.

The chain couples TRBV23-1 to TRBJ2-1; TRBD2 aligns across 10 bases. Being an ORF, TRBV23-1 has a function that is uncertain. The V and J ends lost 6 bases and 0 bases, in that order; junction bases with no gene match: 5. The CDR3 contains 16 residues. The CDR3 coding sequence is TGCGCCAGCAGCGTTAAGCGGGAGGGCTCCTACAATGAGCAGTTCTTC. Its translation: CASSVKREGSYNEQFF.

The chain carries TRBV4-2 and TRBJ2-7, with 10 bases aligning to TRBD2. V lost 1 base to trimming and J lost 3 bases; unmatched junction nucleotides: 9. Germline CDR1 reads LGHNA; CDR2 reads YNFKEQ. The CDR3 contains 17 residues. In nucleotides, the CDR3 is TGTGCCAGCAGCCAAGTGTATGCTAGCGGGAGAAACTACGAGCAGTACTTC. Translated, it gives CASSQVYASGRNYEQYF.

With regard to this clone: Other DNA variants within this sample encode the same CDR3. The V gene is TRBV7-9, the J gene TRBJ1-1; D is perhaps TRBD1 (5 bases). The CDR3 loop spans 13 amino acids. CDR1 and CDR2 (germline): SEHNR, FQNEAQ (reference sequence). Trimming took off 3 bases at V and 1 base at J, with 6 bases between the two ends. The CDR3 protein is CASSFGGNTEAFF. The CDR3 nucleotides read TGTGCCAGCAGCTTCGGGGGGAACACTGAAGCTTTCTTT.

The chain joins TRBV7-9 to TRBJ2-7; TRBD2 matches at 8 bases. Trimming at V came to 4 bases and at J to 0 bases, leaving 8 bases not matched to a gene. CDR3 length: 16 residues. Per the germline V gene, CDR1 is SEHNR and CDR2 is FQNEAQ (reference sequence). CDR3 nucleotide sequence: TGTGCCAGCAGCTCGTCGGCGGGAGGCCCCTCCTACGAGCAGTACTTC. Translating gives CASSSSAGGPSYEQYF. The entire variable domain, with the rest obtained from reference TRBV7-9 and TRBJ2-7, is as follows: DTGVSQNPRHKITKRGQNVTFRCDPISEHNRLYWYRQTLGQGPEFLTYFQNEAQLEKSRLLSDRFSAERPKGSFSTLEIQRTEQGDSAMYLCASSSSAGGPSYEQYFGPGTRLTVT.

This chain joins TRBV27 and TRBJ1-1; 7 positions agree with TRBD1. Germline assignment: CDR1 MNHEY and CDR2 SMNVEV (reference sequence). The ends lost 5 bases at V and 4 bases at J; junction bases unmatched: 7. This CDR3 is 14 amino acids long. Here the CDR3 DNA reads TGTGCCAGCAGTACTATAGACAGGGTCACTGAAGCTTTCTTT. This translates into CASSTIDRVTEAFF.

The CDR3 sequence is CASRSTGLAGWEQFF. CDR3 sequence (DNA): TGTGCCAGTAGGTCAACGGGGCTAGCGGGATGGGAGCAGTTCTTC. This rearrangement joins TRBV19 to TRBJ2-1; TRBD2 aligns across 9 bases. Germline V gene sequence: CDR1 LNHDA, CDR2 SQIVND (reference sequence). Trimming took 6 bases from V and 10 from J; bases not matched to a gene: 13. The CDR3 consists of 15 residues. Full variable domain (outside the CDR3, taken from reference TRBV19 and TRBJ2-1): DGGITQSPKYLFRKEGQNVTLSCEQNLNHDAMYWYRQDPGQGLRLIYYSQIVNDFQKGDIAEGYSVSREKKESFPLTVTSAQKNPTAFYLCASRSTGLAGWEQFFGPGTRLTVL.

The chain uses TRBV2 and TRBJ2-3, with 14 bases that match TRBD2. V was clipped by 5 bases and J by 6 bases; unmatched bases: 7. The germline V gene encodes CDR1 SNHLY and CDR2 FYNNEI. The CDR3 is made up of 16 amino acids. DNA of the CDR3: TGTGCCAGCAGTTTATACGGGACTAGCGGGAGTGATACGCAGTATTTT. This translates into CASSLYGTSGSDTQYF.

The chain employs TRBV2 and TRBJ1-5; D gene uncertain. Trimming removed 6 bases at V and 3 bases at J, with 15 bases between. This CDR3 spans 15 amino acids. Germline CDR1 is SNHLY and CDR2 is FYNNEI. Written as DNA, the CDR3 is TGTGCCAGCAGCGCCAGAGGTCAGTTCAATCAGCCCCAGCATTTT. The encoded protein is CASSARGQFNQPQHF.